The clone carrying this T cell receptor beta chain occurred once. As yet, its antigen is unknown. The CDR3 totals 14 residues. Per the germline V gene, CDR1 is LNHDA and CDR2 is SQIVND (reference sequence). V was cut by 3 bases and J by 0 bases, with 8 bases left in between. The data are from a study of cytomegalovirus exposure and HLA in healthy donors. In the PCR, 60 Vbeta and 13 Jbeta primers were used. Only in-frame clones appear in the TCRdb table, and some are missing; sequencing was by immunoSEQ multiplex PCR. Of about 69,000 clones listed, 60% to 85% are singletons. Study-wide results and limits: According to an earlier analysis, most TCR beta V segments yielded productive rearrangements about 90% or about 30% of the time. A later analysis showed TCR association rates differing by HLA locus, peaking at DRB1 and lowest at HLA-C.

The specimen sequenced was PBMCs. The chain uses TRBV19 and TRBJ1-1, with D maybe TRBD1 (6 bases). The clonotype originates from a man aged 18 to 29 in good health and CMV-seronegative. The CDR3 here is CASSIRGMNTEAFF. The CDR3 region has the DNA TGTGCCAGTAGTATCAGGGGAATGAACACTGAAGCTTTCTTT. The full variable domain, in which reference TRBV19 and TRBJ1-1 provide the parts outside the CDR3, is DGGITQSPKYLFRKEGQNVTLSCEQNLNHDAMYWYRQDPGQGLRLIYYSQIVNDFQKGDIAEGYSVSREKKESFPLTVTSAQKNPTAFYLCASSIRGMNTEAFFGQGTRLTVV.